The rows below give T cell receptor beta chains drawn from one sample of a study of CD8+CD57+ T cells in acquired aplastic anemia. TCRdb redid the calling of the reads with MiXCR, one entry per CDR3 protein. Of about 160,000 distinct CDR3 sequences listed, roughly 47% are singletons. Sample: sorted CD4+, CD8+, or CD8+CD57+ T cells (not recorded which) from PBMCs. The receptors stem from a human donor in good health. CDR3s include the opening cysteine and the closing phenylalanine or tryptophan. A D gene is named only where the DNA matches it firmly.

j_gene | v_gene | d_gene | CDR3aa
TRBJ2-7 | TRBV19 | TRBD2 | CASSTSGRGEQYF
TRBJ2-7 | TRBV19 | . | CASSIGTSPTSSYEQYF
TRBJ2-2 | TRBV19 | . | CASRTTGIGTGELFF
TRBJ2-6 | TRBV19 | . | CASTTGHLSGANVLTF
TRBJ2-3 | TRBV20-1 | TRBD2 | CSARDPSGGQLDTQYF
TRBJ2-2 | TRBV7-9 | . | CASSLLTAMNTGELFF
TRBJ1-1 | TRBV24-1 | . | CATSGVNTEAFF
TRBJ2-3 | TRBV11-3 | . | CASSLSSLSDTQYF
TRBJ1-4 | TRBV6-5 | . | CASSYLPGDREKLFF
TRBJ2-7 | TRBV6-1 | TRBD2 | CASIAGNSYEQYF
TRBJ1-4 | TRBV11-2 | . | CASSSPLNTLNEKLFF
TRBJ2-5 | TRBV7-6 | . | CASRAGLEETQYF
TRBJ2-2 | TRBV20-1 | . | CSAPGTNTGELFF
TRBJ2-7 | TRBV20-1 | . | CSARVETPGAGEQYF
TRBJ2-7 | TRBV20-1 | . | CSAGDRDWYEQYF
TRBJ2-7 | TRBV20-1 | . | CSRSQGGGQYF
TRBJ2-5 | TRBV3-1 | TRBD1 | CASTRSGQSGVTQYF
TRBJ1-2 | TRBV6-1 | . | CASSGVGLSDRFGYTF
TRBJ2-1 | TRBV19 | TRBD1 | CASRKTATGGSNEQFF
TRBJ2-1 | TRBV6-1 | . | CASRLLGLGGNEQFF
TRBJ1-2 | TRBV18 | TRBD1 | CASSPDRGPSGYTF
TRBJ1-2 | TRBV6-1 | . | CASSPVNENYGYTF
TRBJ1-2 | TRBV20-1 | . | CSASPGGYTF
TRBJ1-6 | TRBV11-2 | . | CASSLIRGYNSPLHF
TRBJ2-3 | TRBV11-2 | TRBD1 | CASSPQTGITDTQYF
TRBJ2-1 | TRBV4-2 | TRBD2 | CASSRTTSGSYNEQFF
TRBJ2-1 | TRBV20-1 | TRBD1 | CSPTGVSYNKQFF
TRBJ2-3 | TRBV27 | TRBD2 | CASSLGTSGRSSTDTQYF
TRBJ1-5 | TRBV20-1 | . | CSATGRRSNQPQHF
TRBJ2-1 | TRBV4-1 | . | CASSQDMIWGSTYNEQFF
TRBJ1-3 | TRBV3-1 | . | CASSQSHGGNTIYF
TRBJ1-6 | TRBV28 | . | CASSLRSPLHF
TRBJ1-1 | TRBV2 | . | CASRQGMNTEAFF
TRBJ2-1 | TRBV24-1 | . | CATSDHGPLGEQFF
TRBJ2-5 | TRBV5-4 | . | CASSLVSREETQYF